This T cell receptor (beta chain) was identified during a study of blood T cell repertoires in COVID-19. Study context: The origin of the acute and convalescent COVID-19 samples was the United States, Italy and Spain. Nucleic acid was either cDNA or gDNA, and it came from T cells, B-cell-depleted T cells, or PBMCs.

How the authors handled the data: Nucleated cell counts were estimated from reference gene primer amplification. The data were produced by immunoSEQ multiplex PCR, yet TCRdb's version contains in-frame clones alone and is incomplete. Clone size and V and J calls were adopted from that table, with D and trimming inferred from the DNA. The data contain more than 200,000 clones, roughly nine tenths of them singletons. This clone was recorded a few times. Germline-derived CDR1 and CDR2 are WNHNN and SYGVQD (reference sequence). Trimming removed 2 bases from V and 6 bases from J; junction bases left unmatched: 8. This CDR3 has 15 residues.

Specimen: peripheral blood. The V gene is TRBV10-1, the J gene TRBJ2-7; TRBD1 matches at 9 bases. This receptor was identified in a man in his 70s with acute or convalescent COVID-19. The CDR3 DNA sequence: TGCGCCAGCAGTGAGACCGGGACAGGGATGTGCGAGCAGTACTTC. This translates into CASSETGTGMCEQYF.